A single sample gave rise to the 18 T cell receptor beta chains below, sequenced in a study of neurological immune-mediated disorders. TCRdb re-called the 5' RACE reads through MiXCR, storing one row per CDR3 protein. The sample yields under 100,000 distinct CDR3 sequences, under 4.5% seen once. Time point described: longitudinal time-point 3. The sample comprised PBMCs. These receptors were obtained from a woman aged 55 to 70 with multiple sclerosis.

This clonotype was counted many times. The chain links TRBV12-3 or TRBV12-4 to TRBJ2-1; a weak D match, TRBD1 (6 bases). CDR3 length equals 16 residues. The germline V and J ends were trimmed by 3 bases and 2 bases, with 14 bases remaining between them. The CDR3 bases are TGTGCCAGCAGTTTTAGTCCAGGGGAGACCTACAATGAGCAGTTCTTC. Protein: CASSFSPGETYNEQFF.

This clonotype was recorded at least ten times. This chain links TRBV10-1 with TRBJ1-1; D perhaps matches TRBD1 (6 bases). This CDR3 is 13 amino acids long. V lost 5 bases to trimming and J lost 8 bases, with 15 bases between them. Germline V gene lookup returns CDR1 WNHNN and CDR2 SYGVQD (reference sequence). CDR3 residues: CASSTGSAGEAFF. The CDR3, as DNA: TGCGCCAGCAGTACAGGGAGCGCGGGGGAAGCTTTCTTT.

This clonotype was detected ten times or more. V gene TRBV12-3 or TRBV12-4 combines with J gene TRBJ2-3; D gene uncertain. V was cut by 5 bases and J by 1 base, with 16 bases left in between. The CDR3 totals 16 residues. The CDR3 protein is CASSPLGWSGTDTQYF. In DNA, the CDR3 is TGTGCCAGCAGTCCACTGGGTTGGTCTGGCACAGATACGCAGTATTTT.

This clonotype has at least ten counts. The V and J genes are TRBV20-1 and TRBJ1-4; a weak D match, TRBD1 (5 bases). The CDR3 is made up of 14 amino acids. Trimming pared 1 base from V and 6 bases from J, leaving 12 bases between. Germline CDR1 DFQATT, CDR2 SNEGSKA (reference sequence). The CDR3 DNA sequence: TGCAGTGCTAGAGGGGAGGGGCCTTATGAAAAACTGTTTTTT. Its protein is CSARGEGPYEKLFF.

This clonotype has ten or more counts. CDR3 DNA: TGCGCCAGCAGCTTAGCGGGGAGACCCTACGAGCAGTACTTC. Translating it yields CASSLAGRPYEQYF. The chain recombines TRBV5-1 with TRBJ2-7; 7 bases are shared with TRBD2. The CDR3 length is 14 residues. CDR1 SGHRS and CDR2 YFSETQ come from the germline V gene. The V and J ends lost 2 bases and 2 bases, in that order; junction bases with no gene match: 4.

This clonotype was seen at least ten times. Written as DNA, the CDR3 is TGTGCCAGCAGTTTACTAGGTCTAGCGGCGAACACCGGGGAGCTGTTTTTT. Encoded protein: CASSLLGLAANTGELFF. This chain links TRBV27 with TRBJ2-2; TRBD2 matches at 7 bases. Germline V gene data show CDR1 as MNHEY and CDR2 as SMNVEV (reference sequence). The CDR3 contains 17 residues. The trim removed 2 bases at V and 0 bases at J, leaving 6 bases unmatched.

This clonotype was seen repeatedly, ten times or more. Here the CDR3 reads CATSRRGAYEQYF. CDR3 in DNA: TGTGCCACCAGCCGCAGGGGGGCCTACGAGCAGTACTTC. This chain uses TRBV15 with TRBJ2-7; D is perhaps TRBD1 (7 bases). From germline, CDR1 is LNHNV and CDR2 YYDKDF (reference sequence). The CDR3 consists of 13 residues. Trimming took off 5 bases at V and 2 bases at J, with 10 bases between the two ends.

This clonotype was detected ten times or more. The chain joins TRBV5-1 to TRBJ1-3; 8 bases are a match to TRBD1. V lost 0 bases and J lost 9; bases outside the gene matches: 5. Germline V gene data show CDR1 as SGHRS and CDR2 as YFSETQ. CDR3 length: 14 residues. CDR3 loop: CASSLDPTGVTIYF. The DNA of the CDR3 is TGCGCCAGCAGCTTGGACCCGACAGGGGTCACCATATATTTT.

This clonotype was counted at least ten times. V and J are TRBV3-1 and TRBJ1-3, with 7 bases identical to TRBD1. Germline CDR1 is LGHDT and CDR2 is YNNKEL (reference sequence). This CDR3 comprises 15 residues. The V gene end was trimmed by 4 bases and the J gene end by 3 bases; junction bases not matched to a gene: 6. In DNA form, the CDR3 reads TGTGCCAGCAGCCGAACAGGGGTTATTGGAAACACCATATATTTT. Translating it yields CASSRTGVIGNTIYF.

This clonotype was counted ten times or more. The rearrangement joins TRBV2 to TRBJ2-5; perhaps TRBD1 as D (6 bases). Germline lookup yields CDR1 SNHLY and CDR2 FYNNEI. The CDR3 is made up of 15 amino acids. V was cut by 7 bases and J by 5 bases, with 20 bases left in between. The CDR3 spells CASIAIPGQGETQYF. CDR3 nucleotide sequence: TGTGCCAGCATCGCTATTCCGGGACAAGGGGAGACCCAGTACTTC.

The table lists this clonotype with many counts. The CDR3 sequence: CAISGRASGGGYEQYF. CDR3 bases: TGTGCCATCAGTGGACGGGCTAGCGGTGGGGGCTACGAGCAGTACTTC. V gene TRBV10-3 combines with J gene TRBJ2-7, with TRBD2 identical over 7 bases. Germline trimming cut 4 bases from V and 3 bases from J; bases unmatched to any gene: 12. CDR3 size: 16 residues. Germline assignment: CDR1 ENHRY and CDR2 SYGVKD.

This clonotype has ten or more counts. The chain carries TRBV5-1 and TRBJ2-7; TRBD1 agrees at 8 bases. Unmatched junction bases numbered 6, after V lost 0 bases and J lost 4 bases. The germline CDR1 and CDR2 sequences are SGHRS and YFSETQ. The CDR3 runs 15 residues. The CDR3 DNA is TGCGCCAGCAGCTTGGGGACAGGGTACGAGTACGAGCAGTACTTC. Translated, it gives CASSLGTGYEYEQYF.

At least ten counts were recorded for this clonotype. The chain joins TRBV29-1 to TRBJ1-5; TRBD1 might be the D (5 bases). V lost 6 bases and J lost 8, with 17 bases in between. CDR1 is SQVTM, CDR2 ANQGSEA, per germline. The CDR3 contains 13 residues. The CDR3 nucleotides read TGCAGCGTGGAGGCGGTCCCGGGGGAGCCCCAGCATTTT. It yields the protein CSVEAVPGEPQHF.

At least ten counts were recorded for this clonotype. The chain is built from TRBV9 and TRBJ1-1, with 7 bases fitting TRBD1. J gave up 1 base and V 3 bases, and 6 bases lay outside the gene matches. The CDR3 loop spans 15 amino acids. The germline V gene has CDR1 SGDLS and CDR2 YYNGEE. The CDR3: CASSGAGQKNTEAFF. Here the CDR3 DNA reads TGTGCCAGCAGCGGGGCGGGACAGAAGAACACTGAAGCTTTCTTT.

The table lists this clonotype with many counts. This sequence joins TRBV6-1 and TRBJ1-3; D is uncertain. V was trimmed by 4 bases and J by 3 bases, leaving 10 bases between them. The CDR3 has 14 amino acids. The germline V gene encodes CDR1 MNHNS and CDR2 SASEGT. The CDR3 here is CASSGGNGGNTIYF. DNA of the CDR3: TGTGCCAGCAGTGGGGGAAACGGTGGAAACACCATATATTTT.

The chain employs TRBV20-1 and TRBJ1-2; TRBD1 might be the D (5 bases). This CDR3 comprises 12 residues. CDR1 and CDR2 (germline): DFQATT, SNEGSKA (reference sequence). V was pared by 6 bases and J by 8 bases, with 16 bases between. The CDR3 coding sequence is TGCAGTGCCCCCGTGGTAGGGGACGGCTACACCTTC. It encodes CSAPVVGDGYTF.

There are many counts of this clonotype. The J gene is TRBJ2-1, the V gene TRBV7-6, with 9 bases lining up with TRBD2. Trimming at V came to 1 base and at J to 6 bases, leaving 10 bases not matched to a gene. This CDR3 spans 17 amino acids. Germline lookup yields CDR1 SGHVS and CDR2 FNYEAQ. The CDR3 loop is CASSLDAGGPVGNEQFF. CDR3 DNA sequence: TGTGCCAGCAGCTTAGACGCGGGGGGGCCAGTCGGCAATGAGCAGTTCTTC. Full variable domain (outside the CDR3, taken from reference TRBV7-6 and TRBJ2-1): GAGVSQSPRYKVTKRGQDVALRCDPISGHVSLYWYRQALGQGPEFLTYFNYEAQQDKSGLPNDRFSAERPEGSISTLTIQRTEQRDSAMYRCASSLDAGGPVGNEQFFGPGTRLTVL.

Many counts were recorded for this clonotype. The chain uses TRBV20-1 and TRBJ2-1; D is perhaps TRBD1 (5 bases). V lost 3 bases and J lost 5, with 26 bases in between. Germline V gene lookup returns CDR1 DFQATT and CDR2 SNEGSKA (reference sequence). This CDR3 has 18 residues. The CDR3 DNA sequence: TGCAGTGCTAGGGGTATGGGCGGAAGGGGTGCGCCCCACAATGAGCAGTTCTTC. Translation gives CSARGMGGRGAPHNEQFF.